These 9 T cell receptor beta chains were sequenced from one sample in a study of blood T cell repertoires in COVID-19. Repertoires were generated with immunoSEQ multiplex PCR, while TCRdb's copy carries only in-frame clones and drops some. The sample includes about 71,000 clones, 75% to 90% seen only once; the top ten take less than 2.5%. Sequenced input: peripheral blood. These receptors originate from a human donor in a cohort sampled during active COVID-19.

The J gene is TRBJ1-2, the V gene TRBV3-1 (or the pseudogene TRBV3-2); tentatively, D is TRBD1 (6 bases). The V gene's germline CDR1 is LGHDT and CDR2 YNNKEL (reference sequence). Trimming removed 4 bases at V and 5 bases at J, with 11 bases between. CDR3 length: 13 residues. The CDR3 here is CASSPLDRYGYTF. The CDR3 nucleotides are TGTGCCAGCAGCCCCCTGGACAGATATGGCTACACCTTC.

CDR3 amino acids: CAWSGDSGSGYNEQFF. The DNA for the CDR3 is TGTGCCTGGAGTGGGGATAGCGGGAGTGGCTACAATGAGCAGTTCTTC. The genes are TRBV30 and TRBJ2-1; 9 positions agree with TRBD2. The junction had 7 bases not matched to a gene; V was cut back by 1 base and J by 3 bases. The CDR3 extends over 16 amino acids. Germline loops: CDR1 GTSNPN, CDR2 SVGIG (reference sequence).

This clone appeared once. The genes are TRBV5-5 and TRBJ2-7; 12 bases match TRBD2. V gave up 2 bases and J gave up 4 bases; unmatched junction bases: 4. Germline CDR1 SGHKS, CDR2 YYEKEE (reference sequence). The CDR3 is 15 residues long. Here the CDR3 DNA reads TGTGCCAGCAGCTTATCTAGCGGGAGGGGGTACGAGCAGTACTTC. Translation: CASSLSSGRGYEQYF.

CDR3 bases: TGTGCCAGCAGTTTCGGGGGGATTCCTTCTACGCAGTATTTT. As protein: CASSFGGIPSTQYF. The chain combines TRBV27 with TRBJ2-3, with TRBD2 matching 7 bases. The CDR3 sequence is 14 residues long. Germline CDR1 reads MNHEY; CDR2 reads SMNVEV (reference sequence). V was clipped by 3 bases and J by 8 bases; unmatched bases: 8.

J is TRBJ2-7 and V is TRBV5-5; D is perhaps TRBD1 (6 bases). The CDR3 is made up of 15 amino acids. Per germline, CDR1 SGHKS and CDR2 YYEKEE (reference sequence). Deletions cut 1 base from V and 3 bases from J, with 14 bases between. The DNA for the CDR3 is TGTGCCAGCAGCTTGACAGGGTCCCCCTACTACGAGCAGTACTTC. This gives the protein CASSLTGSPYYEQYF.

The V and J genes are TRBV11-2 and TRBJ2-1; D is possibly TRBD1 (6 bases). The CDR3 totals 17 residues. Germline V gives CDR1 SGHAT, CDR2 FQNNGV. The germline V and J ends were trimmed by 4 bases and 9 bases, with 25 bases remaining between them. The CDR3 here is CASSSTWDTRGGPEQFF. The DNA for the CDR3 is TGTGCCAGCAGCTCAACCTGGGACACCCGAGGGGGTCCTGAGCAGTTCTTC.

The V call is TRBV6-5, the J call TRBJ1-5; the D gene is possibly TRBD1 (5 bases). Germline V CDR1 and CDR2: MNHEY, SVGAGI. CDR3 size: 12 residues. Deletions cut 5 bases from V and 11 bases from J, with 13 bases between. CDR3 DNA: TGTGCCAGCAGTAAAATTACAGGATCCCAGCATTTT. As protein: CASSKITGSQHF.

This clone was counted a few times. In DNA, the CDR3 is TGTGCCAGCAGCTTTTCTTCGCAGGGGGGTGGCTACACCTTC. This gives the protein CASSFSSQGGGYTF. The chain couples TRBV7-2 to TRBJ1-2; 7 bases line up with TRBD1. The V gene end was trimmed by 3 bases and the J gene end by 7 bases; junction bases not matched to a gene: 8. The germline gives CDR1 SGHTA, CDR2 FQGNSA. The CDR3 contains 14 residues.

This clone was found many times. The V and J genes are TRBV28 and TRBJ2-5; D call uncertain. This CDR3 is built from 13 residues. V gave up 6 bases and J gave up 4 bases, with 12 bases separating them. Per the germline V gene, CDR1 is MDHEN and CDR2 is SYDVKM. The CDR3 nucleotides are TGTGCCAGCAGAACCACGGCTAGAGAGACCCAGTACTTC. Residues: CASRTTARETQYF.